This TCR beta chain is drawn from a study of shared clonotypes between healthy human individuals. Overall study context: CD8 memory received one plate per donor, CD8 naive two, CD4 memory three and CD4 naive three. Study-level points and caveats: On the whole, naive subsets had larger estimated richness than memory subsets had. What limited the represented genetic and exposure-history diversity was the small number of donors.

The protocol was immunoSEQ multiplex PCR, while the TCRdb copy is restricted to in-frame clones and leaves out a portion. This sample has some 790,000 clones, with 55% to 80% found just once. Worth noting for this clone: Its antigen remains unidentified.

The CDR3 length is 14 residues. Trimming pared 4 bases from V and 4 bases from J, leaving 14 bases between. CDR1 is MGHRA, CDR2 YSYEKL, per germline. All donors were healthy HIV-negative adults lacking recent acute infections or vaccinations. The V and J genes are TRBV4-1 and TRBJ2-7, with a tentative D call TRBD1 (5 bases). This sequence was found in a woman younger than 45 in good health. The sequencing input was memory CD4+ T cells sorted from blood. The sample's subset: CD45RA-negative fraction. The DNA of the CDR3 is TGCGCCAGCAGCCTTCAGGGTGTACTATACGAGCAGTACTTC. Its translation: CASSLQGVLYEQYF.